The 27 T cell receptor beta chains given below trace back to one sample, sequenced in a study of blood T cell repertoires in COVID-19. The protocol was immunoSEQ multiplex PCR, while the TCRdb copy is restricted to in-frame clones and leaves out a portion. The data show 380,000 or so clones, with roughly 80% seen just once and more than 0.85% held by the top ten. Sequencing input: peripheral blood. The receptor source for this set is a human donor with acute or convalescent COVID-19. The donor label of this sample is uncertain.

This sequence joins TRBV11-2 and TRBJ2-7; TRBD2 matches 7 bases. Unmatched junction bases numbered 10, after V lost 5 bases and J lost 6 bases. CDR3 size: 14 residues. Germline lookup yields CDR1 SGHAT and CDR2 FQNNGV. The CDR3 region has the DNA TGTGCCAGCAGCCCCCGACTAGCCGTCGTCGAGCAGTACTTC. This translates into CASSPRLAVVEQYF. Filled out from reference TRBV11-2 and TRBJ2-7, the complete variable domain reads EAGVAQSPRYKIIEKRQSVAFWCNPISGHATLYWYQQILGQGPKLLIQFQNNGVVDDSQLPKDRFSAERLKGVDSTLKIQPAKLEDSAVYLCASSPRLAVVEQYFGPGTRLTVT.

V and J are TRBV6-4 and TRBJ1-4, with D unresolved. V was shortened by 3 bases and J by 11 bases, with 16 bases between the two germline ends. The germline CDR1 and CDR2 sequences are MRHNA and SNTAGT. The length of the CDR3 is 14 residues. CDR3 amino acids: CASSETRSGGKLFF. CDR3 sequence (DNA): TGTGCCAGCAGTGAAACGCGGTCGGGTGGGAAACTGTTTTTT.

V gene TRBV19 combines with J gene TRBJ1-5, with 11 bases matching TRBD1. The V gene end was trimmed by 4 bases and the J gene end by 4 bases; junction bases not matched to a gene: 3. CDR3 length: 15 residues. Looked up from germline, CDR1 is LNHDA and CDR2 is SQIVND (reference sequence). The CDR3, as DNA: TGTGCCAGTAGTACGGACAGGGGGCGAAATCAGCCCCAGCATTTT. As protein: CASSTDRGRNQPQHF.

This clone occurred a few times. V is TRBV5-1 and J is TRBJ1-2; D not certain. Germline loops: CDR1 SGHRS, CDR2 YFSETQ. V was cut by 0 bases and J by 2 bases, with 8 bases left in between. CDR3 size: 14 residues. CDR3 DNA sequence: TGCGCCAGCAGCTTGGACGGACTCAACTATGGCTACACCTTC. Translating gives CASSLDGLNYGYTF.

The chain is built from TRBV18 and TRBJ2-2; 8 nucleotides agree with TRBD1. Germline V CDR1 and CDR2: KGHSH, LQKENI. V lost 3 bases to trimming and J lost 0 bases; unmatched junction nucleotides: 9. The CDR3 contains 18 residues. Here the CDR3 reads CASSPPRGQGSNTGELFF. CDR3 sequence (DNA): TGTGCCAGCTCACCCCCACGCGGACAGGGATCGAACACCGGGGAGCTGTTTTTT.

J is TRBJ2-3 and V is TRBV5-1, with 9 bases lining up with TRBD2. From germline, CDR1 is SGHRS and CDR2 YFSETQ. The CDR3 contains 16 residues. J gave up 3 bases and V 4 bases, and 9 bases lay outside the gene matches. CDR3 sequence (DNA): TGCGCCAGCAGCGGGGGGACTAGCTCAAGTACAGATACGCAGTATTTT. This sequence encodes CASSGGTSSSTDTQYF.

The rearrangement uses TRBV30 and TRBJ1-5; D perhaps matches TRBD1 (6 bases). V lost 4 bases and J lost 0, with 10 bases in between. The germline V gene has CDR1 GTSNPN and CDR2 SVGIG (reference sequence). The CDR3 is 14 amino acids. The CDR3 DNA follows: TGTGCCTGGACGGGGGGGGCTAGCAATCAGCCCCAGCATTTT. Residues: CAWTGGASNQPQHF. The full variable domain, completed using reference TRBV30 and TRBJ1-5, is SQTIHQWPATLVQPVGSPLSLECTVEGTSNPNLYWYRQAAGRGLQLLFYSVGIGQISSEVPQNLSASRPQDRQFILSSKKLLLSDSGFYLCAWTGGASNQPQHFGDGTRLSIL.

The chain has TRBV18 and TRBJ1-2, with a weak D call TRBD1 (5 bases). This CDR3 comprises 12 residues. The germline V gene has CDR1 KGHSH and CDR2 LQKENI. The V and J ends lost 4 bases and 6 bases respectively, with 9 bases between them. For the CDR3, the DNA is TGTGCCAGCTCACAGACAGACAATGGCTACACCTTC. It translates to CASSQTDNGYTF.

This clone was seen a few times. V and J are TRBV29-1 and TRBJ1-5; a possible D gene is TRBD1 (6 bases). The CDR3 covers 13 residues. The germline CDR1 and CDR2 sequences are SQVTM and ANQGSEA. V was pared by 5 bases and J by 4 bases, with 12 bases between. CDR3 loop: CSVSGQFNQPQHF. The CDR3 bases are TGCAGCGTTTCGGGACAATTTAATCAGCCCCAGCATTTT.

CDR3 sequence: CASSLAQHTEAFF. The CDR3 region has the DNA TGCGCCAGCAGCTTGGCACAGCACACTGAAGCTTTCTTT. This chain links TRBV5-1 with TRBJ1-1; D call uncertain. Germline values: CDR1 SGHRS, CDR2 YFSETQ. With 0 bases removed from V and 3 bases from J, the gap between germline ends came to 6 bases. The CDR3 consists of 13 residues.

In its sample, this clone was seen a few times. The CDR3 nucleotides are TGCGCCAGCACGACTGGCGGTTATAATTCACCCCTCCACTTT. It yields the protein CASTTGGYNSPLHF. V usage is TRBV10-2 and J usage is TRBJ1-6; no clear D gene. The CDR3 spans 14 residues. The V and J ends lost 7 bases and 4 bases respectively, with 11 bases between them. Germline V gives CDR1 WSHSY, CDR2 SAAADI.

This clone showed up just a few times. This rearrangement joins TRBV6-5 to TRBJ1-1, with D perhaps TRBD1 (5 bases). The length of the CDR3 is 15 residues. Trimming took off 0 bases at V and 4 bases at J, with 12 bases between the two ends. CDR1 and CDR2 from the germline V gene are MNHEY and SVGAGI. CDR3 region: CASSYSRGSVTEAFF. DNA for the CDR3: TGTGCCAGCAGTTACTCGCGGGGGTCGGTCACTGAAGCTTTCTTT.

DNA for the CDR3: TGTGCCAGCAGTGAAGTTGTAGGGACAGGGGAAGCTTTCTTT. Residues: CASSEVVGTGEAFF. V gene TRBV6-1 combines with J gene TRBJ1-1, with 9 bases lining up with TRBD1. There are 14 residues in the CDR3. Germline CDR1 and CDR2: MNHNS and SASEGT. V was clipped by 1 base and J by 8 bases; unmatched bases: 5.

The chain is built from TRBV5-6 and TRBJ1-1; D possibly corresponds to TRBD1 (6 bases). CDR3 length: 14 residues. Germline CDR1 SGHDT, CDR2 YYEEEE. Trimming cost V 3 bases and J 0 bases, with 9 bases left between them. The CDR3 sequence is CASSSTGMNTEAFF. CDR3 sequence (DNA): TGTGCCAGCAGCTCAACAGGGATGAACACTGAAGCTTTCTTT.

This chain connects TRBV27 to TRBJ2-7; D may be TRBD1 (8 bases). Trimming took off 8 bases at V and 5 bases at J, with 19 bases between the two ends. The CDR3 consists of 14 residues. Germline V gene data show CDR1 as MNHEY and CDR2 as SMNVEV (reference sequence). This chain's CDR3 is CASRRWTGRDEQYF. The CDR3 coding sequence is TGTGCCAGCCGCCGTTGGACAGGGAGGGACGAGCAGTACTTC.

This sequence joins TRBV19 and TRBJ2-1; possible D gene TRBD2, 5 bases. V was trimmed by 5 bases and J by 9 bases, leaving 14 bases between them. From germline, CDR1 is LNHDA and CDR2 SQIVND (reference sequence). The CDR3 spans 13 residues. In DNA form, the CDR3 reads TGTGCCAGTAGTGCGGGCTGGGAGCTTGAGCAGTTCTTC. It codes for CASSAGWELEQFF.

J is TRBJ1-5 and V is TRBV7-2; tentative D call: TRBD1 (5 bases). The CDR3 length is 15 residues. The ends were cut back, 2 bases at V and 5 bases at J, with 13 bases in the middle. Germline V CDR1 and CDR2: SGHTA, FQGNSA. The CDR3 region is CASSLTGSYYQPQHF. CDR3 bases: TGTGCCAGCAGCTTAACAGGAAGCTACTATCAGCCCCAGCATTTT.

J is TRBJ2-3 and V is TRBV5-1; a weak D match, TRBD2 (6 bases). V lost 1 base, J lost 5 bases, and 11 bases lay in between. This CDR3 contains 14 residues. Germline V gives CDR1 SGHRS, CDR2 YFSETQ. The CDR3 sequence is CASSLFPGGDTQYF. Written as DNA, the CDR3 is TGCGCCAGCAGCTTGTTTCCCGGGGGAGATACGCAGTATTTT.

Notes on this clone: Other DNA sequences from this sample encode an identical CDR3 as well. The chain is built from TRBV11-2 and TRBJ2-7; possibly TRBD2 for D (5 bases). CDR3 length: 12 residues. Germline-derived CDR1 and CDR2 are SGHAT and FQNNGV. V was trimmed by 3 bases and J by 4 bases, leaving 7 bases between them. The CDR3 DNA follows: TGTGCCAGCAGCTTGGCGGGTTACGAGCAGTACTTC. It yields the protein CASSLAGYEQYF.

V is TRBV27 and J is TRBJ1-6; D is perhaps TRBD1 (5 bases). Germline V gene lookup returns CDR1 MNHEY and CDR2 SMNVEV (reference sequence). The CDR3 consists of 17 residues. Trimming pared 8 bases from V and 0 bases from J, leaving 17 bases between. The CDR3 here is CASAGPRGTSYNSPLHF. The DNA for the CDR3 is TGTGCCAGCGCGGGGCCGCGGGGAACCTCCTATAATTCACCCCTCCACTTT.

V usage is TRBV10-1 and J usage is TRBJ2-3; 9 nucleotides agree with TRBD1. Looked up from germline, CDR1 is WNHNN and CDR2 is SYGVQD (reference sequence). CDR3 length: 15 amino acids. V was clipped by 2 bases and J by 1 base; unmatched bases: 1. DNA for the CDR3: TGCGCCAGCAGTGAGAACAGGGGGCGCACAGATACGCAGTATTTT. Translation: CASSENRGRTDTQYF.

The genes are TRBV2 and TRBJ2-4; D is unresolved. From germline, CDR1 is SNHLY and CDR2 FYNNEI. The CDR3 is 14 residues long. Trimming cost V 3 bases and J 0 bases, with 6 bases left between them. The CDR3 nucleotides are TGTGCCAGCAGTGACGACATAGCCAAAAACATTCAGTACTTC. Its translation: CASSDDIAKNIQYF.

This chain joins TRBV28 and TRBJ1-2; TRBD1 agrees at 7 bases. The CDR3 totals 12 residues. J was trimmed by 8 bases and V by 5 bases; bases with no gene match: 5. Germline loops: CDR1 MDHEN, CDR2 SYDVKM. The CDR3 DNA reads as TGTGCCAGCAGTAACAGGGGAAAGGGCTACACCTTC. This codes for CASSNRGKGYTF.

The rearrangement links TRBV6-5 to TRBJ1-5; perhaps TRBD1 as D (5 bases). The CDR3 runs 13 residues. Germline CDR1 reads MNHEY; CDR2 reads SVGAGI. V dropped 10 bases and J dropped 4 bases, with 14 bases sitting between them. This chain's CDR3 is CATMGGTNQPQHF. The DNA of the CDR3 is TGTGCCACTATGGGGGGTACTAATCAGCCCCAGCATTTT.

The chain recombines TRBV30 with TRBJ1-4; D is unresolved. Germline loops: CDR1 GTSNPN, CDR2 SVGIG (reference sequence). The germline V and J ends were trimmed by 4 bases and 0 bases, with 21 bases remaining between them. The CDR3 runs 18 residues. The chain's CDR3 is CAWILPEGRKATNEKLFF. As DNA, the CDR3 is TGTGCCTGGATCCTACCAGAGGGCAGAAAAGCAACTAATGAAAAACTGTTTTTT.

This chain joins TRBV7-9 and TRBJ1-1; perhaps TRBD1 as D (6 bases). Trimming shortened V by 9 bases and J by 4 bases, and 18 bases separated the two germline ends. This CDR3 contains 14 residues. Germline CDR1 is SEHNR and CDR2 is FQNEAQ (reference sequence). This CDR3 reads CASYRGGAGTEAFF. CDR3 bases: TGTGCCAGTTATCGTGGGGGCGCTGGCACTGAAGCTTTCTTT. Drawing the rest from reference TRBV7-9 and TRBJ1-1, the complete variable domain is DTGVSQNPRHKITKRGQNVTFRCDPISEHNRLYWYRQTLGQGPEFLTYFQNEAQLEKSRLLSDRFSAERPKGSFSTLEIQRTEQGDSAMYLCASYRGGAGTEAFFGQGTRLTVV.

This rearrangement joins TRBV9 to TRBJ2-7; TRBD2 agrees at 12 bases. CDR3 length equals 19 residues. Germline V gene data show CDR1 as SGDLS and CDR2 as YYNGEE. The J segment lost 2 bases and the V segment lost 4 bases, leaving 16 bases of the junction unmatched. The CDR3 sequence: CASSPRSSGRALITYEQYF. The CDR3 DNA sequence: TGTGCCAGCAGCCCCCGTTCTAGCGGGAGGGCCTTAATTACCTACGAGCAGTACTTC.